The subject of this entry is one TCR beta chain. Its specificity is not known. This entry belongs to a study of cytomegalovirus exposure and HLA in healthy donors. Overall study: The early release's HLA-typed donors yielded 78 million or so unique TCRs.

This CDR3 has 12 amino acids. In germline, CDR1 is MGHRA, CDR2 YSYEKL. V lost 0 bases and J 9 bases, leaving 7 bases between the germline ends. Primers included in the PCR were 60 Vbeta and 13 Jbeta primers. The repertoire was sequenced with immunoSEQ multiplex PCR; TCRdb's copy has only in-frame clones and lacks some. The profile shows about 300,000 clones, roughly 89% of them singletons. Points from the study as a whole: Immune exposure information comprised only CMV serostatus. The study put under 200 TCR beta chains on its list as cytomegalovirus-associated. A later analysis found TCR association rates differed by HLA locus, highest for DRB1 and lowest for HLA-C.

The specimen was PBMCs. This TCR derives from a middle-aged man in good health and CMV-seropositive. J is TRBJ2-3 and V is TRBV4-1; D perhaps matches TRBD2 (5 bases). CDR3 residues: CASSQDTRTQYF. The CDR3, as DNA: TGCGCCAGCAGCCAAGATACTAGAACGCAGTATTTT.